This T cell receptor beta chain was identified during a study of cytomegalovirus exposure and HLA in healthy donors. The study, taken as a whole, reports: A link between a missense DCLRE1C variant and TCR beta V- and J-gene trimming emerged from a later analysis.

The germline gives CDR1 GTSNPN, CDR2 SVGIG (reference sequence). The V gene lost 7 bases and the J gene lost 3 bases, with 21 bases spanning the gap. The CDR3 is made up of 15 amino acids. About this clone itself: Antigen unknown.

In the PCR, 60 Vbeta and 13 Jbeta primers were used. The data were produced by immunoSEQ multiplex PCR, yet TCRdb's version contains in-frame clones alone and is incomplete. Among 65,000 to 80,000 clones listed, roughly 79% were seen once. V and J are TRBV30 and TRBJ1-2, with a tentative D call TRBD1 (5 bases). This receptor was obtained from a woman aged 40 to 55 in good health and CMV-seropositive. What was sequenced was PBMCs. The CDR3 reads CASDSGGRGDYGYTF. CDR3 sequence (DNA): TGTGCCTCCGATTCGGGGGGGAGAGGCGACTATGGCTACACCTTC.